This T cell receptor beta chain emerged from a study of T cell responses to AZD1222 COVID-19 vaccine. The table came from immunoSEQ multiplex PCR; TCRdb's copy has only in-frame clones and leaves some out. The table includes 15,000 to 17,000 clones, 88% detected once. Germline values: CDR1 LGHDT, CDR2 YNNKEL (reference sequence). The CDR3 consists of 15 residues. V shed 1 base and J shed 7 bases, with 13 bases lying between them. The clonotype originates from an adult who received the AZD1222 COVID-19 vaccine. The chain links TRBV3-1 (or the pseudogene TRBV3-2) to TRBJ1-4; a possible D gene is TRBD1 (6 bases). Material: peripheral blood, obtained 28 days after the second AZD1222 dose. CDR3 DNA sequence: TGTGCCAGCAGCCAAGCTACAGGGTATACTGAAAAACTGTTTTTT. Its translation is CASSQATGYTEKLFF.